This passage covers 24 T cell receptor beta chains from one sample sequenced in a study of shared clonotypes between healthy human individuals. Here immunoSEQ multiplex PCR was the method, and the copy in TCRdb shows in-frame clones only, minus some. The data hold around 980,000 clones, with roughly 74% observed a single time. The sequenced sample was memory CD4+ T cells from PBMCs. The subset is: CD45RA-negative fraction. The receptors were sampled from a man between 18 and 29 years old in good health. Some clones in this sample may be carry-over from other donors' samples.

The V gene is TRBV5-6, the J gene TRBJ2-2, with 8 bases matching TRBD2. The CDR3 has 15 amino acids. Germline assignment: CDR1 SGHDT and CDR2 YYEEEE. Germline trimming cut 4 bases from V and 5 bases from J; bases unmatched to any gene: 7. CDR3 DNA sequence: TGTGCCAGCAGCCGGGGACTAGGGGGGACCGGGGAGCTGTTTTTT. This translates into CASSRGLGGTGELFF.

V gene TRBV7-9 combines with J gene TRBJ2-7, with 7 bases aligning to TRBD1. V gave up 4 bases and J gave up 3 bases; unmatched junction bases: 12. Germline CDR1 is SEHNR and CDR2 is FQNEAQ (reference sequence). The CDR3 has 16 residues. CDR3 protein: CASSSVTGTDLYEQYF. CDR3 nucleotide sequence: TGTGCCAGCAGCTCCGTTACCGGGACAGATCTCTACGAGCAGTACTTC.

This clone showed up just a few times. The chain employs TRBV21-1 and TRBJ1-2; the D call in the table, TRBD1, was not verified against the DNA. TRBV21-1 is reported as a pseudogene. This CDR3 is built from 16 residues. Here the CDR3 DNA reads TGTGCCAGCAGCAAAAGCTCCTATGGCAGGGGGCCTGGCTACACCTTC. Translating gives CASSKSSYGRGPGYTF.

The V gene is TRBV25-1, the J gene TRBJ2-5; D is uncertain. This CDR3 comprises 15 residues. Germline V gene data show CDR1 as MGHDK and CDR2 as SYGVNS. The germline V and J ends were trimmed by 3 bases and 1 base, with 12 bases remaining between them. Here the CDR3 reads CASSDPPRPQETQYF. The CDR3 bases are TGTGCCAGCAGTGACCCTCCCCGCCCCCAAGAGACCCAGTACTTC.

The chain employs TRBV11-2 and TRBJ2-1; 9 bases agree with TRBD2. The CDR3 runs to 19 residues. V lost 1 base and J lost 3; bases outside the gene matches: 13. CDR1 is SGHAT and CDR2 is FQNNGV in the germline V gene. The CDR3 loop is CASSLVGPLAGNFYNEQFF. CDR3 in DNA: TGTGCCAGCAGCTTAGTCGGCCCCCTAGCGGGAAATTTCTACAATGAGCAGTTCTTC.

This sequence joins TRBV27 and TRBJ2-6; TRBD2 might be the D (5 bases). Trimming removed 8 bases from V and 1 base from J, with 9 bases in between. Per the germline V gene, CDR1 is MNHEY and CDR2 is SMNVEV (reference sequence). The CDR3 length is 14 residues. The CDR3 DNA follows: TGTGCCAGCGGCACTAGTTCTGGGGCCAACGTCCTGACTTTC. It specifies CASGTSSGANVLTF.

The J gene is TRBJ2-7, the V gene TRBV6-5, with D perhaps TRBD1 (6 bases). The CDR3 has 15 residues. Germline V gene sequence: CDR1 MNHEY, CDR2 SVGAGI. Trimming removed 6 bases from V and 2 bases from J, with 17 bases in between. The CDR3 sequence is CASRTGRTVPYEQYF. The CDR3 nucleotides read TGTGCCAGCAGGACCGGGCGGACAGTCCCCTACGAGCAGTACTTC.

This chain links TRBV9 with TRBJ2-6; no reliable D call. CDR3 size: 14 residues. CDR1 SGDLS and CDR2 YYNGEE come from the germline V gene. Trimming took off 3 bases at V and 0 bases at J, with 4 bases between the two ends. CDR3 amino acids: CASSAGSGANVLTF. As DNA, the CDR3 is TGTGCCAGCAGCGCTGGCTCTGGGGCCAACGTCCTGACTTTC.

This chain links TRBV28 with TRBJ2-1, with D perhaps TRBD2 (5 bases). CDR1 and CDR2 from the germline V gene are MDHEN and SYDVKM. The ends were cut back, 2 bases at V and 7 bases at J, with 12 bases in the middle. The CDR3 is 14 amino acids. The CDR3 is CASSLASTLNEQFF. As DNA, the CDR3 is TGTGCCAGCAGTTTAGCTAGCACCTTAAATGAGCAGTTCTTC. Full variable domain (missing parts from reference TRBV28 and TRBJ2-1): DVKVTQSSRYLVKRTGEKVFLECVQDMDHENMFWYRQDPGLGLRLIYFSYDVKMKEKGDIPEGYSVSREKKERFSLILESASTNQTSMYLCASSLASTLNEQFFGPGTRLTVL.

This chain links TRBV5-1 with TRBJ2-3; 10 nucleotides align to TRBD1. The J segment lost 5 bases and the V segment lost 1 base, leaving 7 bases of the junction unmatched. Germline CDR1 reads SGHRS; CDR2 reads YFSETQ. The CDR3 length is 16 residues. CDR3 in amino acids: CASSLYGQGDIDTQYF. CDR3 nucleotides: TGCGCCAGCAGCTTGTACGGACAGGGGGATATAGATACGCAGTATTTT.

V gene TRBV21-1 combines with J gene TRBJ1-2; TRBD1 is the table's D call and was not checked against the DNA. TRBV21-1 corresponds to a pseudogene. The CDR3 covers 14 residues. The CDR3 loop is CASSARGTRSGYTF. DNA of the CDR3: TGTGCCAGCAGCGCAAGAGGGACACGAAGTGGCTACACCTTC.

The chain joins TRBV28 to TRBJ1-3; D gene unclear. V was pared by 3 bases and J by 0 bases, with 6 bases between. Germline V gene data show CDR1 as MDHEN and CDR2 as SYDVKM. This CDR3 has 14 residues. CDR3 bases: TGTGCCAGCAGTTTTTGGAGCTCTGGAAACACCATATATTTT. This gives the protein CASSFWSSGNTIYF.

The rearrangement joins TRBV6-5 to TRBJ2-7; D perhaps matches TRBD2 (6 bases). This CDR3 region has 14 residues. The germline V gene has CDR1 MNHEY and CDR2 SVGAGI. CDR3 sequence reads: CASGGTRSSYEQYF. The CDR3 DNA sequence: TGTGCTTCGGGCGGGACGAGAAGCTCCTACGAGCAGTACTTC.

This sequence joins TRBV7-2 and TRBJ2-1, with 10 nucleotides matching TRBD1. The length of the CDR3 is 16 residues. J gave up 6 bases and V 2 bases, and 7 bases lay outside the gene matches. The V gene's germline CDR1 is SGHTA and CDR2 FQGNSA. The CDR3 loop is CASSLLGTGVPNEQFF. The CDR3 nucleotides are TGTGCCAGCAGCTTATTGGGGACAGGGGTGCCCAATGAGCAGTTCTTC.

This chain links TRBV5-1 with TRBJ2-3; perhaps TRBD2 as D (5 bases). V lost 0 bases and J 1 base, leaving 9 bases between the germline ends. From germline, CDR1 is SGHRS and CDR2 YFSETQ. The CDR3 has 15 residues. DNA of the CDR3: TGCGCCAGCAGCTTGGTGGAGGACGGCACAGATACGCAGTATTTT. It translates to CASSLVEDGTDTQYF.

This chain joins TRBV6-6 and TRBJ1-5; D is unresolved. CDR1 is MNHNY and CDR2 is SVGAGI in the germline V gene (reference sequence). V gave up 0 bases and J gave up 4 bases, with 4 bases separating them. The CDR3 runs 13 residues. The CDR3 region has the DNA TGTGCCAGCAGTTACTCGGAAAATCAGCCCCAGCATTTT. The encoded protein is CASSYSENQPQHF.

The chain recombines TRBV5-1 with TRBJ2-2, with a tentative D call TRBD1 (6 bases). Trimming left V 7 bases short and J 2 bases short, with 15 bases between. The CDR3 sequence is 15 residues long. Germline V gives CDR1 SGHRS, CDR2 YFSETQ. DNA of the CDR3: TGCGCCAGCGGGTCCGGGACAACCAACACCGGGGAGCTGTTTTTT. This codes for CASGSGTTNTGELFF. Full variable domain (remainder filled in from reference TRBV5-1 and TRBJ2-2): KAGVTQTPRYLIKTRGQQVTLSCSPISGHRSVSWYQQTPGQGLQFLFEYFSETQRNKGNFPGRFSGRQFSNSRSEMNVSTLELGDSALYLCASGSGTTNTGELFFGEGSRLTVL.

The chain uses TRBV4-3 and TRBJ1-2, with TRBD1 as a possible D gene (6 bases). CDR1 is LGHNA, CDR2 YSLEER, per germline. Trimming stripped 0 bases from V and 4 bases from J, with 15 bases between. CDR3 length: 16 residues. As DNA, the CDR3 is TGCGCCAGCAGCCAAGAGGGCGGCAGGGGAGGCTATGGCTACACCTTC. Translation: CASSQEGGRGGYGYTF.

This clone was observed a single time. The V call is TRBV30, the J call TRBJ1-6, with a possible D match to TRBD1 (6 bases). The CDR3 spans 15 residues. Germline V CDR1 and CDR2: GTSNPN, SVGIG (reference sequence). V was shortened by 2 bases and J by 7 bases, with 15 bases between the two germline ends. The CDR3 loop reads CAWSITGTQNSPLHF. The CDR3 region has the DNA TGTGCCTGGAGTATTACGGGGACACAGAATTCACCCCTCCACTTT.

V gene TRBV27 combines with J gene TRBJ2-2; 11 positions agree with TRBD1. V lost 5 bases, J lost 4 bases, and 12 bases stayed unmatched. The CDR3 is made up of 18 amino acids. Per germline, CDR1 MNHEY and CDR2 SMNVEV (reference sequence). CDR3 sequence: CASSRPPGQGARTGELFF. Written as DNA, the CDR3 is TGTGCCAGCAGTCGTCCTCCTGGACAGGGGGCGCGCACCGGGGAGCTGTTTTTT.

J is TRBJ2-7 and V is TRBV18, with 7 bases lining up with TRBD2. V lost 6 bases, J lost 2 bases, and 1 base stayed unmatched. The CDR3 loop spans 12 amino acids. Germline CDR1 KGHSH, CDR2 LQKENI. This CDR3 reads CASSLAAYEQYF. Written as DNA, the CDR3 is TGTGCCAGCTCGCTAGCGGCCTACGAGCAGTACTTC.

The chain employs TRBV4-2 and TRBJ2-3; 8 bases align to TRBD2. The CDR3 consists of 18 residues. J lost 0 bases, V lost 0 bases, and 8 bases had no gene match. Germline CDR1 is LGHNA and CDR2 is YNFKEQ. The CDR3 reads CASSQEPGSGASTDTQYF. CDR3 sequence (DNA): TGTGCCAGCAGCCAAGAGCCAGGTAGCGGGGCTAGCACAGATACGCAGTATTTT.

In regard to this clone: Other DNA sequences in the sample encode the same CDR3. The chain recombines TRBV28 with TRBJ1-2, with no clear D. Deletions cut 9 bases from V and 2 bases from J, with 7 bases between. This CDR3 is 11 amino acids long. Per germline, CDR1 MDHEN and CDR2 SYDVKM. The CDR3, as DNA: TGTGCCAGTAACGGAAACTATGGCTACACCTTC. Translating gives CASNGNYGYTF.

The V and J genes are TRBV5-1 and TRBJ2-3; 7 bases map to TRBD2. J gave up 1 base and V 4 bases, and 18 bases lay outside the gene matches. This CDR3 contains 19 residues. The V gene's germline CDR1 is SGHRS and CDR2 YFSETQ. CDR3 sequence: CASSPQATAAGDGTDTQYF. The CDR3 nucleotides are TGCGCCAGCAGCCCTCAAGCGACAGCGGCGGGAGACGGCACAGATACGCAGTATTTT.